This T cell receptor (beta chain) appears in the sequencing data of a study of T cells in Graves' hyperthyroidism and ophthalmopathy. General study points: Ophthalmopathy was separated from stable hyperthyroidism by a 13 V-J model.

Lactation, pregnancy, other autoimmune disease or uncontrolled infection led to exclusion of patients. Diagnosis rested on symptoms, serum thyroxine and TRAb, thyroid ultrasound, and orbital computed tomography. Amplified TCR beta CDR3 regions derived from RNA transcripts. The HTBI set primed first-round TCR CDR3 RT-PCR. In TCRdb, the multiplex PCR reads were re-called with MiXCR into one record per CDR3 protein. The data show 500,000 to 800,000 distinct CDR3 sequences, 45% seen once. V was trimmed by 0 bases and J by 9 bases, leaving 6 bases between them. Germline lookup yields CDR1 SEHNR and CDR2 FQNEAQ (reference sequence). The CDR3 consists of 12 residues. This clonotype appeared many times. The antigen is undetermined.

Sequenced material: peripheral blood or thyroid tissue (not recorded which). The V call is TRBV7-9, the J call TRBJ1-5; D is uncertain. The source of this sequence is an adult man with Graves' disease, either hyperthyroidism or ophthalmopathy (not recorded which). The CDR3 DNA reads TGTGCCAGCAGCTTAGCTGCAGGGCCCCAGCATTTT. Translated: CASSLAAGPQHF.